Many counts were recorded for the clone carrying this TCR beta chain. The antigen remains undetermined. These data are taken from a study of T cell repertoires in cytomegalovirus infection. Study-wide points: Totalled public TCR beta family frequency picked out people who carried CMV plus the relevant HLA.

Via MiXCR, TCRdb re-called the reads, giving one row per CDR3 protein. Of 480,000 or so distinct CDR3 sequences in the sample, around 11% were seen once. The source is a human donor in good health (CMV status not recorded). Some clones in this sample may be carry-over from other donors' samples. The sample was PBMCs.

The CDR3 loop reads CSARASLLAGQGIRSNQPQHF. CDR3 DNA: TGCAGTGCTAGAGCCTCCCTCTTAGCAGGACAGGGAATCAGGAGCAATCAGCCCCAGCATTTT. The genes are TRBV20-1 and TRBJ1-5, with 8 bases matching TRBD1. Trimming cost V 1 base and J 1 base; bases outside gene matches: 21. The germline V gene encodes CDR1 DFQATT and CDR2 SNEGSKA (reference sequence). This CDR3 spans 21 amino acids.